What follows are 27 T cell receptor beta chains derived from one specimen sequenced in a study of long-term antiretroviral therapy in people with HIV. Survey-level resolution applied to immunoSEQ assay v3.0. The method was immunoSEQ multiplex PCR; TCRdb's version includes in-frame clones alone and lacks a portion of them. The table has about 11,000 clones, about 81% seen once. Sequenced here: unsorted PBMCs, sampled roughly 7.3 years after starting antiretroviral therapy. These receptors were taken from a man aged 45 to 65 with HIV.

The V and J genes are TRBV11-2 and TRBJ2-5, with D unresolved. The end of the DNA fits TRBJ2-7 better, so the J call may be wrong. Germline CDR1 SGHAT, CDR2 FQNNGV. CDR3 length equals 14 residues. Written as DNA, the CDR3 is TGTGCCAGCAGCTTAGTTAGAGCGTCCATCGAGCAGTACTTC. Protein product: CASSLVRASIEQYF.

V gene TRBV5-1 combines with J gene TRBJ2-2; D is uncertain. In germline, CDR1 is SGHRS, CDR2 YFSETQ. V was trimmed by 4 bases and J by 3 bases, leaving 4 bases between them. The CDR3 contains 12 residues. As DNA, the CDR3 is TGCGCCAGCAGCGAATACACCGGGGAGCTGTTTTTT. Amino acids: CASSEYTGELFF.

This rearrangement joins TRBV13 to TRBJ2-2; perhaps TRBD2 as D (6 bases). The CDR3 runs 12 residues. The germline V and J ends were trimmed by 4 bases and 8 bases, with 8 bases remaining between them. CDR1 and CDR2 (germline): PRHDT, FYEKMQ (reference sequence). The CDR3 DNA reads as TGTGCCAGCAGCTCCGGGAGTGGGGAGCTGTTTTTT. Translating it yields CASSSGSGELFF.

This clone has only one observation. The V gene is TRBV13, the J gene TRBJ2-2; 8 positions agree with TRBD1. Germline CDR1 PRHDT, CDR2 FYEKMQ (reference sequence). V trimming: 1 base; J trimming: 7 bases; junction bases outside the gene matches: 5. This CDR3 region has 15 residues. The CDR3 DNA follows: TGTGCCAGCAGCTTAGCGCCAGGGGGCTACGGGGAGCTGTTTTTT. As protein: CASSLAPGGYGELFF.

This clone was detected only once. The chain is built from TRBV5-6 and TRBJ2-5; 14 bases fit TRBD2. Germline trimming cut 4 bases from V and 1 base from J; bases unmatched to any gene: 6. Germline-derived CDR1 and CDR2 are SGHDT and YYEEEE. The CDR3 contains 17 residues. CDR3 residues: CASSPGTSGGFQETQYF. In nucleotides, the CDR3 is TGTGCCAGCAGCCCCGGGACTAGCGGGGGTTTCCAAGAGACCCAGTACTTC.

As DNA, the CDR3 is TGTGCCAGCAGCTCGTTTGACAGGGGGAAAGGAACAGATACGCAGTATTTT. Its protein product is CASSSFDRGKGTDTQYF. This chain joins TRBV11-1 and TRBJ2-3; 9 bases map to TRBD1. The CDR3 spans 17 residues. Germline V lookup: CDR1 SGHAT, CDR2 FQDESV (reference sequence). The V gene end was trimmed by 4 bases and the J gene end by 3 bases; junction bases not matched to a gene: 11.

This chain links TRBV4-1 with TRBJ2-7, with TRBD2 matching over 14 bases. The CDR3 runs to 15 residues. The V segment lost 2 bases and the J segment 6 bases; nucleotides outside the gene matches: 3. Germline CDR1 and CDR2: MGHRA and YSYEKL. In DNA, the CDR3 is TGCGCCAGCAGCCAATCGGGACTAGCGGGGGTCGAGCAGTACTTC. This translates into CASSQSGLAGVEQYF.

There are a few counts of this clone. The gene calls are TRBV29-1 and TRBJ1-2; D unresolved. From germline, CDR1 is SQVTM and CDR2 ANQGSEA. V gave up 5 bases and J gave up 3 bases, with 16 bases separating them. The CDR3 runs to 14 residues. CDR3 DNA sequence: TGCAGCGTTCTCCCAGACCCCGATCACTATGGCTACACCTTC. Its translation: CSVLPDPDHYGYTF.

This clone has just one count. The chain uses TRBV19 and TRBJ1-1; TRBD1 aligns across 8 bases. Germline lookup yields CDR1 LNHDA and CDR2 SQIVND (reference sequence). The junction had 7 bases not matched to a gene; V was cut back by 1 base and J by 3 bases. This CDR3 contains 16 residues. This CDR3 reads CASSIVSRGPHTEAFF. DNA of the CDR3: TGTGCCAGTAGTATAGTCAGCAGGGGGCCACACACTGAAGCTTTCTTT.

The gene calls are TRBV27 and TRBJ1-1; D gene unclear. This CDR3 region has 14 residues. Trimming took 2 bases from V and 1 from J, leaving 8 bases between them. Germline CDR1 MNHEY, CDR2 SMNVEV (reference sequence). The CDR3 DNA follows: TGTGCCAGCAGTTTAAGCACCACGAACACTGAAGCTTTCTTT. Protein: CASSLSTTNTEAFF.

V usage is TRBV9 and J usage is TRBJ2-2; TRBD1 matches 9 bases. Looked up from germline, CDR1 is SGDLS and CDR2 is YYNGEE. With 1 base clipped from V and 3 bases from J, the junction kept 7 bases outside the gene matches. This CDR3 contains 17 residues. This CDR3 is CASSVPWDRDHTGELFF. The CDR3 coding sequence is TGTGCCAGCAGCGTACCATGGGACAGGGATCACACCGGGGAGCTGTTTTTT.

This rearrangement joins TRBV5-6 to TRBJ2-5; tentatively, D is TRBD1 (6 bases). The CDR3 runs to 15 residues. The germline gives CDR1 SGHDT, CDR2 YYEEEE. Trimming stripped 4 bases from V and 5 bases from J, with 18 bases between. Here the CDR3 reads CASSGNRDMQETQYF. The CDR3 nucleotides read TGTGCCAGCAGCGGAAACAGGGATATGCAGGAGACCCAGTACTTC.

The chain employs TRBV4-1 and TRBJ1-1; D is unresolved. CDR3 size: 17 residues. Germline V gives CDR1 MGHRA, CDR2 YSYEKL. The V end was cut by 0 bases, the J end by 3 bases, with 17 bases between. For the CDR3, the DNA is TGCGCCAGCAGCCAAGATACAGCCGACCGGTTCGACACTGAAGCTTTCTTT. Translation: CASSQDTADRFDTEAFF.

CDR3 coding DNA: TGCGCCAGCGGGATTCCTACTGACTATGGCTACACCTTC. Translated, it gives CASGIPTDYGYTF. The chain has TRBV10-2 and TRBJ1-2; D is undetermined. V shed 8 bases and J shed 3 bases, with 13 bases lying between them. Germline V gene lookup returns CDR1 WSHSY and CDR2 SAAADI. The CDR3 runs to 13 residues.

Written as DNA, the CDR3 is TGTGCCAGCAGCTTAGGTGGGACTAGCGAAGAGACCCAGTACTTC. Its translation is CASSLGGTSEETQYF. The chain joins TRBV7-8 to TRBJ2-5, with TRBD2 matching over 10 bases. CDR1 is SGHVS and CDR2 is FQNEAQ in the germline V gene. The CDR3 consists of 15 residues. The J segment lost 3 bases and the V segment lost 1 base, leaving 2 bases of the junction unmatched.

The chain uses TRBV18 and TRBJ2-5; D is undetermined. The germline V gene has CDR1 KGHSH and CDR2 LQKENI. V shed 6 bases and J shed 5 bases, with 16 bases lying between them. The CDR3 extends over 14 amino acids. The chain's CDR3 is CASSPDGRVETQYF. For the CDR3, the DNA is TGTGCCAGCTCTCCCGATGGAAGGGTTGAGACCCAGTACTTC.

The chain is built from TRBV9 and TRBJ1-3; D is ambiguous. The germline gives CDR1 SGDLS, CDR2 YYNGEE. Trimming left V 4 bases short and J 0 bases short, with 11 bases between. The CDR3 has 15 amino acids. The CDR3, as DNA: TGTGCCAGCAGCCCGGACCCAAGCTCTGGAAACACCATATATTTT. Amino acid sequence: CASSPDPSSGNTIYF.

The chain recombines TRBV7-9 with TRBJ2-3; perhaps TRBD1 as D (5 bases). This CDR3 region has 12 residues. CDR1 is SEHNR and CDR2 is FQNEAQ in the germline V gene (reference sequence). Trimming left V 1 base short and J 9 bases short, with 8 bases between. DNA of the CDR3: TGTGCCAGCAGCTTAGGAACAGGCACGCAGTATTTT. Its translation: CASSLGTGTQYF.

This clone showed up just once. V is TRBV7-6 and J is TRBJ2-3, with a tentative D call TRBD2 (6 bases). Trimming stripped 1 base from V and 2 bases from J, with 13 bases between. Germline values: CDR1 SGHVS, CDR2 FNYEAQ. The CDR3 extends over 16 amino acids. The CDR3 loop is CASSLGLGSTTDTQYF. The CDR3 nucleotides read TGTGCCAGCAGCTTAGGTCTCGGGAGTACCACAGATACGCAGTATTTT.

The chain uses TRBV6-1 and TRBJ2-7; 7 nucleotides agree with TRBD2. CDR1 is MNHNS, CDR2 SASEGT, per germline. CDR3 length equals 13 residues. The ends lost 5 bases at V and 3 bases at J; junction bases unmatched: 4. The CDR3 region has the DNA TGTGCCAGCAGTTTCGGGGGGAGCTACGAGCAGTACTTC. Translated, it gives CASSFGGSYEQYF.

The genes are TRBV19 and TRBJ2-3; 9 bases agree with TRBD1. The J segment lost 2 bases and the V segment lost 3 bases, leaving 6 bases of the junction unmatched. This CDR3 has 16 residues. Looked up from germline, CDR1 is LNHDA and CDR2 is SQIVND (reference sequence). CDR3 loop: CASSIGTGTITDTQYF. In DNA, the CDR3 is TGTGCCAGTAGTATTGGGACAGGGACAATCACAGATACGCAGTATTTT.

This clone was detected a few times. This chain connects TRBV4-1 to TRBJ2-2, with D uncertain. The length of the CDR3 is 16 residues. The ends were cut back, 2 bases at V and 0 bases at J, with 10 bases in the middle. CDR1 and CDR2 (germline): MGHRA, YSYEKL. CDR3 protein: CASSQLITANTGELFF. CDR3 DNA: TGCGCCAGCAGCCAACTCATCACCGCGAACACCGGGGAGCTGTTTTTT.

The V gene is TRBV6-5, the J gene TRBJ2-5; D call uncertain. The CDR3 sequence is 14 residues long. The V gene's germline CDR1 is MNHEY and CDR2 SVGAGI. V was cut by 4 bases and J by 1 base, with 10 bases left in between. The CDR3 DNA sequence: TGTGCCAGCAGTTCGGCCTACCTCCAAGAGACCCAGTACTTC. Protein sequence: CASSSAYLQETQYF.

The rearrangement uses TRBV6-6 and TRBJ1-2, with a tentative D call TRBD1 (5 bases). Germline assignment: CDR1 MNHNY and CDR2 SVGAGI (reference sequence). The CDR3 covers 13 residues. The germline V and J ends were trimmed by 4 bases and 6 bases, with 12 bases remaining between them. The CDR3 DNA follows: TGTGCCAGCAGTTCACTCGGGGCCGATGGCTACACCTTC. Amino acids: CASSSLGADGYTF.

The V and J genes are TRBV7-9 and TRBJ2-1; D unresolved. Germline CDR1 reads SEHNR; CDR2 reads FQNEAQ (reference sequence). Trimming removed 1 base at V and 10 bases at J, with 5 bases between. This CDR3 has 11 residues. In nucleotides, the CDR3 is TGTGCCAGCAGCTTAGGACAAGAGCAGTTCTTC. This codes for CASSLGQEQFF.

V and J are TRBV5-6 and TRBJ2-7, with D perhaps matching TRBD1 (6 bases). The ends were cut back, 0 bases at V and 4 bases at J, with 11 bases in the middle. This CDR3 region has 14 residues. Germline V gene data show CDR1 as SGHDT and CDR2 as YYEEEE. CDR3 DNA: TGTGCCAGCAGCTTGGGAGGACAGATATACGAGCAGTACTTC. Translated, it gives CASSLGGQIYEQYF. The full variable domain, its missing parts supplied by reference TRBV5-6 and TRBJ2-7, is DAGVTQSPTHLIKTRGQQVTLRCSPKSGHDTVSWYQQALGQGPQFIFQYYEEEERQRGNFPDRFSGHQFPNYSSELNVNALLLGDSALYLCASSLGGQIYEQYFGPGTRLTVT.

The rearrangement joins TRBV5-6 to TRBJ2-7, with 9 bases identical to TRBD2. CDR1 and CDR2 from the germline V gene are SGHDT and YYEEEE. After removal of 2 bases from V and 5 bases from J, the junction contained 11 bases not matched to a gene. The CDR3 contains 16 residues. The CDR3 sequence: CASSFPAGGPRDEQYF. For the CDR3, the DNA is TGTGCCAGCAGCTTCCCGGCGGGGGGGCCTCGGGACGAGCAGTACTTC.